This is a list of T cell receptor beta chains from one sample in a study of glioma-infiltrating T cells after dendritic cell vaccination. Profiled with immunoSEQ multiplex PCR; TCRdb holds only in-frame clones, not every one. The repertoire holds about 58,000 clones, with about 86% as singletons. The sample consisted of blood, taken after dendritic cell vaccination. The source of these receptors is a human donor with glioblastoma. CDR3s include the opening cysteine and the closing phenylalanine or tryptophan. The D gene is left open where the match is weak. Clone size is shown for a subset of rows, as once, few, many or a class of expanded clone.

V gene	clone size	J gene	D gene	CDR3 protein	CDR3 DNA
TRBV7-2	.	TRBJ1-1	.	CASNLGEGRNTEAFF	TGTGCCAGCAACCTCGGGGAAGGGAGGAACACTGAAGCTTTCTTT
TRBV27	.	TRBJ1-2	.	CASSPFSGFDYGYTF	TGTGCCAGCAGTCCCTTCTCAGGGTTTGACTATGGCTACACCTTC
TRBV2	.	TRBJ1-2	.	CASSGTGGYTF	TGTGCCAGCAGCGGGACTGGCGGCTACACCTTC
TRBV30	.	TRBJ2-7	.	CAWGEDEQYF	TGTGCCTGGGGGGAGGACGAGCAGTACTTC
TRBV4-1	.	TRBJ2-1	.	CASSQVPEQPNYNEQFF	TGCGCCAGCAGCCAGGTCCCCGAACAGCCTAACTACAATGAGCAGTTCTTC
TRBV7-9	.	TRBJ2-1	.	CASSPNPGLAVRGQFF	TGTGCCAGCAGCCCCAACCCGGGTCTTGCGGTACGGGGGCAGTTCTTC
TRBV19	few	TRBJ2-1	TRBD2	CASSIQTSGNNEQFF	TGTGCCAGTAGTATCCAAACTAGCGGTAACAATGAGCAGTTCTTC
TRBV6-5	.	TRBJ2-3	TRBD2	CASRRGGPPDTQYF	TGTGCCAGCAGGCGCGGGGGGCCCCCAGATACGCAGTATTTT
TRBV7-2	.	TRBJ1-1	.	CASSLRWDKITEAFF	TGTGCCAGCAGCTTACGATGGGACAAAATCACTGAAGCTTTCTTT
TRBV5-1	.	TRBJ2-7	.	CASSLTGNAYEQYF	TGCGCCAGCAGCTTGACAGGCAATGCCTACGAGCAGTACTTC
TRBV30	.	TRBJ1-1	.	CAWRTLGGTEAFF	TGTGCCTGGAGAACCCTGGGGGGCACTGAAGCTTTCTTT
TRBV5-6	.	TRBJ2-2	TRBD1	CASSRDSYTGELFF	TGTGCCAGCAGCCGGGACAGCTACACCGGGGAGCTGTTTTTT
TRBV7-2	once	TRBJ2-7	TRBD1	CASSLFGTGDPVSYEQYF	TGTGCCAGCAGCTTATTCGGGACAGGGGACCCCGTCTCCTACGAGCAGTACTTC
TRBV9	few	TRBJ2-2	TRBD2	CASSLPGGGGELFF	TGTGCCAGCAGCCTCCCCGGGGGGGGCGGGGAGCTGTTTTTT
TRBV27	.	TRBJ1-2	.	CASSLYGGRAYGYTF	TGTGCCAGCAGTTTATACGGGGGGAGGGCCTATGGCTACACCTTC
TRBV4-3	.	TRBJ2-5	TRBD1	CASSQEGQGSWETQYF	TGCGCCAGCAGCCAAGAGGGACAGGGGTCATGGGAGACCCAGTACTTC
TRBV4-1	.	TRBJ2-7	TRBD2	CASSQDLGAGGNPEQYF	TGCGCCAGCAGCCAAGATCTTGGGGCGGGGGGGAACCCCGAGCAGTACTTC
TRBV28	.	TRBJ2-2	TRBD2	CASKNRYGGGSNTGELFF	TGTGCCAGCAAAAACCGTTACGGGGGGGGGTCGAACACCGGGGAGCTGTTTTTT
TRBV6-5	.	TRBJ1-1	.	CASSADSSEAFF	TGTGCCAGCAGTGCCGACAGTTCTGAAGCTTTCTTT
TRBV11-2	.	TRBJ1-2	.	CASSLGSQLSYTF	TGTGCCAGCAGCTTAGGCTCCCAGTTGAGCTACACCTTC
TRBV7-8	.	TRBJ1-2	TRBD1	CASSLVTGDYGYTF	TGTGCCAGCAGCTTAGTTACAGGGGACTATGGCTACACCTTC
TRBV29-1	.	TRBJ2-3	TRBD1	CSVRGDRGHADTQYF	TGCAGCGTTCGGGGGGACAGGGGCCATGCAGATACGCAGTATTTT
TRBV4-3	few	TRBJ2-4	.	CASSQAGQNIQYF	TGCGCCAGCAGCCAGGCGGGACAAAACATTCAGTACTTC
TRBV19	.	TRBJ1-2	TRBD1	CASSPRPGTGYGYTF	TGTGCCAGTAGCCCTCGTCCCGGGACAGGGTATGGCTACACCTTC
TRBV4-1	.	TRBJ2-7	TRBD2	CASSQMAGGFDEQYF	TGCGCCAGCAGCCAAATGGCGGGGGGGTTCGACGAGCAGTACTTC
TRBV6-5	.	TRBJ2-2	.	CASSYSSGRDTGELFF	TGTGCCAGCAGTTACTCATCTGGGCGAGACACCGGGGAGCTGTTTTTT
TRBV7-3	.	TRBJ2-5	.	CASSFGNNQETQYF	TGTGCCAGCAGCTTCGGGAATAACCAAGAGACCCAGTACTTC
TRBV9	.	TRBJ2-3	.	CASSVGVGDTDTQYF	TGTGCCAGCAGCGTAGGGGTGGGAGACACAGATACGCAGTATTTT
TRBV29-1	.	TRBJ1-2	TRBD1	CSVADRGTGGYTF	TGCAGCGTTGCGGACAGGGGCACGGGAGGCTACACCTTC
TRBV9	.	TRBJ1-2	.	CASSATFSDGYTF	TGTGCCAGCAGCGCGACATTTTCCGATGGCTACACCTTC
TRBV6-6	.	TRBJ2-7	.	CASTHLIAYEQYF	TGTGCCAGCACTCACCTCATAGCCTACGAGCAGTACTTC
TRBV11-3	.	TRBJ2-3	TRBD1	CASSDRTGPIDTQYF	TGTGCCAGCAGCGACAGGACAGGGCCCATAGATACGCAGTATTTT
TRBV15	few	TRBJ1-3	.	CATSRPGVSGNTIYF	TGTGCCACCAGCCGCCCGGGGGTCTCTGGAAACACCATATATTTT
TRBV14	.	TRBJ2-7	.	CASSQLGRSYEQYF	TGTGCCAGCAGCCAGTTGGGCCGTTCCTACGAGCAGTACTTC
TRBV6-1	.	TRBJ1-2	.	CASSITGYGYTF	TGTGCCAGCAGTATAACAGGCTATGGCTACACCTTC
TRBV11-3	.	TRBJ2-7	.	CASSLGTAYEQYF	TGTGCCAGCAGCTTAGGGACAGCCTACGAGCAGTACTTC
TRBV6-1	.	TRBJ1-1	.	CASSERRGEAFF	TGTGCCAGCAGTGAACGGAGGGGTGAAGCTTTCTTT
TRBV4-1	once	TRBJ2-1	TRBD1	CASSQTPSGTALYNEQFF	TGCGCCAGCAGCCAAACCCCATCCGGGACAGCCTTATACAATGAGCAGTTCTTC
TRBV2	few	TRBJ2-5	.	CASTAALLGETQYF	TGTGCCAGCACCGCGGCACTCCTCGGGGAGACCCAGTACTTC
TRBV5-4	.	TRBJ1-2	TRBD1	CASSLSGQALFSNYGYTF	TGTGCCAGCAGCCTCTCCGGACAGGCTCTTTTTAGTAACTATGGCTACACCTTC
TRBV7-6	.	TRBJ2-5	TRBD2	CASSLETSGGPETQYF	TGTGCCAGCAGCTTAGAGACTAGCGGGGGGCCGGAGACCCAGTACTTC
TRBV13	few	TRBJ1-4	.	CASSSLLTAPFGKLFF	TGTGCCAGCAGCTCATTATTGACAGCCCCTTTCGGGAAACTGTTTTTT
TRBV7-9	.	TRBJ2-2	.	CASRSRDKNTGELFF	TGTGCCAGCAGGTCCCGGGACAAAAACACCGGGGAGCTGTTTTTT
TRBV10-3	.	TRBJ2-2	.	CAIRTEDTGELFF	TGTGCCATCAGGACAGAGGACACCGGGGAGCTGTTTTTT
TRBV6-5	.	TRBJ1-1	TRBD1	CASSSWTGRNTEAFF	TGTGCCAGCAGTTCGTGGACAGGGAGGAACACTGAAGCTTTCTTT
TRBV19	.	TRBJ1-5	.	CASLGLTKGHSNQPQHF	TGTGCCAGCCTTGGACTGACCAAGGGCCATAGCAATCAGCCCCAGCATTTT
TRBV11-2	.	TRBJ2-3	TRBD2	CASSLVTLAGGVDTQYF	TGTGCCAGCAGCTTAGTTACCCTAGCGGGGGGGGTAGATACGCAGTATTTT